These 8 T cell receptor beta chains share one sample of origin, sequenced in a study of CD8 T cells in ankylosing spondylitis. The study, taken as a whole, reports: Seemingly distinctive of ankylosing spondylitis blood was a TCR beta motif formed by eight highly homologous variants.

MiXCR was run by TCRdb on the 5' RACE reads, yielding one entry per CDR3 protein. The sample includes 200,000 to 250,000 distinct CDR3 sequences, 7.3% of them seen just once. These TCRs are of unknown antigen specificity. Source material: blood, either unsorted or a sorted T cell fraction (not recorded which). The source of these receptors is a male donor with ankylosing spondylitis.

This clonotype has a count of ten or more. The chain recombines TRBV12-3 or TRBV12-4 with TRBJ2-7, with a possible D match to TRBD1 (6 bases). V lost 5 bases and J 3 bases, leaving 11 bases between the germline ends. This CDR3 comprises 13 residues. The CDR3 DNA is TGTGCCAGCAGTACCGGGACACTCTACGAGCAGTACTTC. As protein: CASSTGTLYEQYF.

V usage is TRBV27 and J usage is TRBJ2-5; TRBD2 matches at 11 bases. This CDR3 spans 16 amino acids. Germline CDR1 is MNHEY and CDR2 is SMNVEV (reference sequence). V was pared by 4 bases and J by 1 base, with 5 bases of the junction left unmatched. The CDR3 loop is CASSWTGTSGQETQYF. The CDR3 coding sequence is TGTGCCAGCAGTTGGACCGGGACTAGCGGCCAAGAGACCCAGTACTTC.

This clonotype was detected ten times or more. The chain combines TRBV10-3 with TRBJ2-7; D could derive from TRBD1 or TRBD2 (5 bases each). The V end was cut by 6 bases, the J end by 0 bases, with 9 bases between. The CDR3 totals 13 residues. Germline V CDR1 and CDR2: ENHRY, SYGVKD. The CDR3 reads CAIRMGTSYEQYF. The CDR3 nucleotides read TGTGCCATCAGAATGGGGACCTCCTACGAGCAGTACTTC.

This clonotype was counted a few times. This sequence joins TRBV29-1 and TRBJ1-2; D ambiguous. CDR3 length: 12 amino acids. Trimming removed 3 bases at V and 4 bases at J, with 9 bases between. CDR1 and CDR2 from the germline V gene are SQVTM and ANQGSEA. DNA of the CDR3: TGCAGCGTTGAGGTTACTATCTATGGCTACACCTTC. Its protein is CSVEVTIYGYTF. Drawing the rest from reference TRBV29-1 and TRBJ1-2, the complete variable domain is SAVISQKPSRDICQRGTSLTIQCQVDSQVTMMFWYRQQPGQSLTLIATANQGSEATYESGFVIDKFPISRPNLTFSTLTVSNMSPEDSSIYLCSVEVTIYGYTFGSGTRLTVV.

This clonotype was seen many times. One end of the junction fails to match germline, which may point to a read error. The chain carries TRBV7-9 and TRBJ1-1; 7 nucleotides line up with TRBD1. CDR3 length: 12 amino acids. Germline CDR1 SEHNR, CDR2 FQNEAQ (reference sequence). The CDR3 nucleotides are TGTGCCAGCAGGTTAGGGGGCCGTGAAGCTTTCTTT. Translation: CASRLGGREAFF.

This clonotype has at least ten counts. The chain joins TRBV12-3 or TRBV12-4 to TRBJ2-5, with D possibly TRBD2 on 7 matching bases. CDR3 size: 11 residues. The V end was cut by 8 bases, the J end by 9 bases, with 13 bases between. In nucleotides, the CDR3 is TGTGCCAGCTCTGGGGGGGCGGCCCAGTACTTC. Amino acids: CASSGGAAQYF.

This clonotype was counted ten times or more. The J gene is TRBJ2-5, the V gene TRBV3-1; 8 bases match TRBD2. There are 16 residues in the CDR3. Trimming removed 4 bases from V and 5 bases from J; junction bases left unmatched: 12. CDR1 is LGHDT, CDR2 YNNKEL, per germline (reference sequence). CDR3 sequence: CASSPAGGAVRETQYF. CDR3 coding DNA: TGTGCCAGCAGCCCCGCCGGGGGGGCAGTAAGGGAGACCCAGTACTTC.

This clonotype has a count of ten or more. The V gene is TRBV7-2, the J gene TRBJ2-3; 9 nucleotides align to TRBD2. The V segment lost 4 bases and the J segment 4 bases; nucleotides outside the gene matches: 9. CDR1 SGHTA and CDR2 FQGNSA come from the germline V gene. The CDR3 is 16 residues long. This chain's CDR3 is CASSSEAGGPPDTQYF. CDR3 coding DNA: TGTGCCAGCAGCTCCGAGGCGGGGGGGCCACCAGATACGCAGTATTTT.